These 23 T cell receptor beta chains came from one sample sequenced in a study of CD8 T cells in Susac syndrome (dated by TCRdb to the late 2010s). Library preparation employed the immunoSEQ multiplex PCR assay. RNA was extracted with the RNeasy kit and roughly 0.45 to 1 ug was reverse transcribed using random hexamers. TCRdb applied fastp at Q25 and MiXCR to the public reads, then kept only in-frame beta chains. Under each unique CDR3 protein, matching rows form one entry showing the most common genes and DNA. This sample is represented by 150,000 to 200,000 distinct CDR3 sequences; 95% to 97% of them were singletons. 0.095% to 0.15% of the sample is in the top ten clones. Sequencing was done on a sample of CD4+ T cells from PBMCs. These receptors all stem from a human donor with Susac syndrome.

The V and J genes are TRBV27 and TRBJ2-2; 7 bases are shared with TRBD2. The V gene's germline CDR1 is MNHEY and CDR2 SMNVEV (reference sequence). Losses at the gene ends were 3 bases for V and 7 bases for J; bases not matched to a gene: 11. CDR3 size: 16 residues. The CDR3 sequence is CASSFHLLWGGGELFF. Here the CDR3 DNA reads TGTGCCAGCAGTTTTCATCTGCTTTGGGGGGGCGGGGAGCTGTTTTTT.

The J gene is TRBJ1-1, the V gene TRBV7-9; 7 bases agree with TRBD1. The CDR3 runs 14 residues. Germline-derived CDR1 and CDR2 are SEHNR and FQNEAQ (reference sequence). J gave up 6 bases and V 1 base, and 5 bases lay outside the gene matches. CDR3 bases: TGTGCCAGCAGCTTAGACAGGGGATTTTCTGAAGCTTTCTTT. Protein: CASSLDRGFSEAFF. The whole variable domain, remainder taken from reference TRBV7-9 and TRBJ1-1, is DTGVSQNPRHKITKRGQNVTFRCDPISEHNRLYWYRQTLGQGPEFLTYFQNEAQLEKSRLLSDRFSAERPKGSFSTLEIQRTEQGDSAMYLCASSLDRGFSEAFFGQGTRLTVV.

J is TRBJ1-2 and V is TRBV29-1, with D maybe TRBD1 (6 bases). Germline V gene data show CDR1 as SQVTM and CDR2 as ANQGSEA. The CDR3 covers 15 residues. V gave up 0 bases and J gave up 8 bases, with 19 bases separating them. The CDR3 loop reads CSVEDRPQQGWGYTF. CDR3 in DNA: TGCAGCGTTGAAGATCGGCCTCAACAGGGATGGGGCTACACCTTC.

The V call is TRBV29-1, the J call TRBJ1-1, with a tentative D call TRBD1 (6 bases). V dropped 6 bases and J dropped 5 bases, with 19 bases sitting between them. The CDR3 has 14 residues. Looked up from germline, CDR1 is SQVTM and CDR2 is ANQGSEA. CDR3 protein: CSVAIWGAGTEAFF. Here the CDR3 DNA reads TGCAGCGTCGCTATATGGGGGGCCGGAACTGAAGCTTTCTTT.

The chain combines TRBV7-8 with TRBJ2-1; 11 bases are shared with TRBD2. V was pared by 4 bases and J by 8 bases, with 13 bases of the junction left unmatched. Germline-derived CDR1 and CDR2 are SGHVS and FQNEAQ. This CDR3 contains 17 residues. The CDR3 here is CASSSPGGSGRAHEQFF. CDR3 nucleotide sequence: TGTGCCAGCAGCTCCCCGGGCGGTAGCGGGAGGGCCCATGAGCAGTTCTTC.

The gene calls are TRBV30 and TRBJ2-2; perhaps TRBD1 as D (6 bases). The length of the CDR3 is 15 residues. CDR1 GTSNPN and CDR2 SVGIG come from the germline V gene (reference sequence). CDR3 protein: CAYDRPSPGTGELFF. CDR3 in DNA: TGTGCATACGACAGGCCCAGCCCGGGCACCGGGGAGCTGTTTTTT.

The chain employs TRBV29-1 and TRBJ2-1; no clear D. V was pared by 3 bases and J by 5 bases, with 8 bases between. Per germline, CDR1 SQVTM and CDR2 ANQGSEA. CDR3 length: 12 amino acids. CDR3 sequence (DNA): TGCAGCGTTGATGCCTTGCACAATGAGCAGTTCTTC. Encoded protein: CSVDALHNEQFF.

This sequence joins TRBV5-6 and TRBJ2-3, with D uncertain. CDR3 size: 15 residues. The germline V gene encodes CDR1 SGHDT and CDR2 YYEEEE. Trimming pared 1 base from V and 8 bases from J, leaving 17 bases between. Here the CDR3 DNA reads TGTGCCAGCAGCTTGCGGAGACCGGCGGTGGGTACGCAGTATTTT. Encoded protein: CASSLRRPAVGTQYF. Filled out from reference TRBV5-6 and TRBJ2-3, the complete variable domain reads DAGVTQSPTHLIKTRGQQVTLRCSPKSGHDTVSWYQQALGQGPQFIFQYYEEEERQRGNFPDRFSGHQFPNYSSELNVNALLLGDSALYLCASSLRRPAVGTQYFGPGTRLTVL.

The CDR3 here is CASSGWTSGAEETQYF. The CDR3 DNA follows: TGTGCCAGCAGCGGATGGACTAGCGGGGCAGAAGAGACCCAGTACTTC. The rearrangement uses TRBV2 and TRBJ2-5, with 12 bases identical to TRBD2. After removal of 6 bases from V and 3 bases from J, the junction contained 8 bases not matched to a gene. Germline V lookup: CDR1 SNHLY, CDR2 FYNNEI. The CDR3 spans 16 residues.

The chain employs TRBV24-1 and TRBJ2-7; the D gene is possibly TRBD2 (6 bases). CDR1 KGHDR and CDR2 SFDVKD come from the germline V gene. V was trimmed by 7 bases and J by 4 bases, leaving 13 bases between them. The CDR3 is 13 amino acids. DNA for the CDR3: TGTGCCACCAGCCCGGGACTCTCTTACGAGCAGTACTTC. Translating it yields CATSPGLSYEQYF.

The V and J genes are TRBV29-1 and TRBJ2-5; D is possibly TRBD1 (6 bases). This CDR3 is built from 13 residues. V was trimmed by 7 bases and J by 1 base, leaving 13 bases between them. The V gene's germline CDR1 is SQVTM and CDR2 ANQGSEA. The CDR3 DNA reads as TGCAGCGCCAAGGACAGCCTCCAAGAGACCCAGTACTTC. Translation gives CSAKDSLQETQYF.

The chain has TRBV30 and TRBJ2-1; 9 bases map to TRBD2. Germline CDR1 GTSNPN, CDR2 SVGIG (reference sequence). J gave up 14 bases and V 4 bases, and 12 bases lay outside the gene matches. The CDR3 sequence is 13 residues long. The CDR3 is CAWNSLLIAGEFF. For the CDR3, the DNA is TGTGCCTGGAATTCCTTGTTGATAGCGGGAGAGTTCTTC.

CDR3 amino acids: CSASGITDTQYF. The CDR3 nucleotides are TGCAGTGCTAGCGGGATCACAGATACGCAGTATTTT. The genes are TRBV20-1 and TRBJ2-3; D may be TRBD2 (5 bases). This CDR3 spans 12 amino acids. Between the trimmed V and J ends, which lost 3 bases and 2 bases, there was a span of 6 bases. Germline CDR1 is DFQATT and CDR2 is SNEGSKA (reference sequence).

This clonotype was counted a single time. This chain connects TRBV10-3 to TRBJ2-6; perhaps TRBD1 as D (5 bases). The germline V and J ends were trimmed by 11 bases and 3 bases, with 17 bases remaining between them. Germline loops: CDR1 ENHRY, CDR2 SYGVKD. The CDR3 runs to 15 residues. CDR3 residues: CASQGWDDGANVLTF. The CDR3 coding sequence is TGTGCCTCCCAGGGTTGGGATGATGGGGCCAACGTCCTGACTTTC.

This chain uses TRBV20-1 with TRBJ1-1, with a tentative D call TRBD1 (5 bases). Germline V gene data show CDR1 as DFQATT and CDR2 as SNEGSKA (reference sequence). V shed 2 bases and J shed 2 bases, with 12 bases lying between them. The CDR3 has 14 residues. The CDR3, as DNA: TGCAGTGCTAGATCGGACACCTTAAACACTGAAGCTTTCTTT. It codes for CSARSDTLNTEAFF.

The chain employs TRBV20-1 and TRBJ2-1; D perhaps matches TRBD2 (6 bases). V was shortened by 3 bases and J by 5 bases, with 14 bases between the two germline ends. The germline V gene has CDR1 DFQATT and CDR2 SNEGSKA (reference sequence). The CDR3 contains 14 residues. The CDR3 protein is CSASLRGSNNEQFF. The CDR3 DNA reads as TGCAGTGCTAGTTTGCGGGGTTCCAACAATGAGCAGTTCTTC.

The rearrangement joins TRBV7-6 to TRBJ2-1, with D possibly being TRBD2 (7 bases). CDR1 is SGHVS, CDR2 FNYEAQ, per germline. The CDR3 sequence is 14 residues long. V lost 8 bases and J 5 bases, leaving 16 bases between the germline ends. The CDR3 DNA is TGTGCCAGCGCGCCCGGGGGGCAACACAATGAGCAGTTCTTC. Protein: CASAPGGQHNEQFF.

V and J are TRBV5-1 and TRBJ1-2; D ambiguous. The CDR3 sequence is 15 residues long. The germline V gene encodes CDR1 SGHRS and CDR2 YFSETQ. The V end lost 0 bases, the J end lost 4 bases, and 13 bases lay between the germline ends. The CDR3 loop is CASSLAHGIPYGYTF. The CDR3 DNA is TGCGCCAGCAGCTTGGCCCATGGGATTCCCTATGGCTACACCTTC.

The rearrangement uses TRBV2 and TRBJ2-1; D perhaps matches TRBD2 (5 bases). Looked up from germline, CDR1 is SNHLY and CDR2 is FYNNEI. Trimming removed 8 bases at V and 15 bases at J, with 11 bases between. This CDR3 contains 9 residues. The chain's CDR3 is CASRATMFF. In nucleotides, the CDR3 is TGTGCCAGCCGGGCGACTATGTTCTTC.

V and J are TRBV5-6 and TRBJ2-4; 9 bases agree with TRBD2. J gave up 3 bases and V 4 bases, and 2 bases lay outside the gene matches. This CDR3 is built from 14 residues. Germline V CDR1 and CDR2: SGHDT, YYEEEE. DNA for the CDR3: TGTGCCAGCAGCAGACTAGCGGACAAAAACATTCAGTACTTC. Translation gives CASSRLADKNIQYF.

The chain joins TRBV7-2 to TRBJ2-5; TRBD1 might be the D (5 bases). This CDR3 comprises 14 residues. Trimming stripped 7 bases from V and 5 bases from J, with 17 bases between. The germline V gene encodes CDR1 SGHTA and CDR2 FQGNSA. The CDR3 here is CASTTLTAQETQYF. As DNA, the CDR3 is TGTGCCAGCACTACCCTGACAGCTCAGGAGACCCAGTACTTC.

The chain joins TRBV3-1 to TRBJ1-1; 7 bases are shared with TRBD1. The CDR3 is made up of 16 amino acids. With V trimmed by 10 bases and J by 0 bases, 14 bases remained unmatched. Germline V gives CDR1 LGHDT, CDR2 YNNKEL (reference sequence). The CDR3 loop reads CATKKEGAGMNTEAFF. CDR3 in DNA: TGTGCCACCAAAAAGGAGGGGGCTGGAATGAACACTGAAGCTTTCTTT.

This sequence joins TRBV4-1 and TRBJ1-1; no definite D call. The CDR3 has 14 residues. The germline CDR1 and CDR2 sequences are MGHRA and YSYEKL. Trimming stripped 0 bases from V and 5 bases from J, with 10 bases between. The CDR3 DNA is TGCGCCAGCAGCCAAGAGTTGTTTCGGACTGAAGCTTTCTTT. Amino acid sequence: CASSQELFRTEAFF.